These 31 T cell receptor beta chains were sequenced from one sample in a study of T-cell memory formation after mild COVID-19. TCRdb used MiXCR to reprocess the 5' RACE reads, holding one entry per CDR3 protein. The repertoire holds 120,000 to 150,000 distinct CDR3 sequences, with approximately 6% as singletons. Sequencing was performed on PBMCs or a T cell subset sorted from them (not recorded which). The receptor set was obtained from an adult woman who had mild COVID-19 (a few samples of this study predate the infection). Cell type and time point are not known.

This clonotype was observed a few times. A much bigger clone sits one base away, suggesting this may be a read error. The V gene is TRBV11-3, the J gene TRBJ2-1, with D perhaps matching TRBD1 (6 bases). The ends were cut back, 6 bases at V and 0 bases at J, with 9 bases in the middle. The V gene's germline CDR1 is SGHNT and CDR2 YENEEA. This CDR3 contains 14 residues. This chain's CDR3 is CASRGQISYNEQFF. DNA of the CDR3: TGTGCCAGCAGAGGACAGATCTCCTACAATGAGCAGTTCTTC.

The J gene is TRBJ2-7, the V gene TRBV29-1; D remains ambiguous. The germline V gene has CDR1 SQVTM and CDR2 ANQGSEA. CDR3 length: 13 amino acids. Trimming cost V 4 bases and J 2 bases, with 12 bases left between them. CDR3 DNA: TGCAGCGTTGTCAGTCCTCGACCCTACGAGCAGTACTTC. It encodes CSVVSPRPYEQYF.

This clonotype was observed at least ten times. This chain uses TRBV5-1 with TRBJ2-7; D remains unclear. V was clipped by 1 base and J by 3 bases, with 11 bases between them. The CDR3 is 14 amino acids. Germline CDR1 SGHRS, CDR2 YFSETQ. The CDR3 reads CASSLPGEDYEQYF. The CDR3 DNA follows: TGCGCCAGCAGCTTGCCGGGTGAGGACTACGAGCAGTACTTC.

The rearrangement uses TRBV7-9 and TRBJ2-5; 8 positions agree with TRBD1. From germline, CDR1 is SEHNR and CDR2 FQNEAQ (reference sequence). The CDR3 consists of 15 residues. Trimming at V came to 1 base and at J to 1 base, leaving 2 bases not matched to a gene. CDR3 DNA sequence: TGTGCCAGCAGCTTAGTACAGGGGGGCCAAGAGACCCAGTACTTC. Translating it yields CASSLVQGGQETQYF.

The CDR3 DNA is TGTGCCAGCAGTAGGAAAGGGACTAGCGGGACGGGGGAGCAGTACTTC. Translated: CASSRKGTSGTGEQYF. The chain is built from TRBV12-3 or TRBV12-4 and TRBJ2-7; the match to TRBD2 covers 13 bases. The CDR3 runs to 16 residues. Trimming cost V 5 bases and J 7 bases; bases outside gene matches: 11.

This clonotype was recorded many times. The chain recombines TRBV12-3 or TRBV12-4 with TRBJ2-7, with TRBD1 matching 12 bases. V shed 4 bases, J shed 9 bases, and the junction held 10 bases outside the gene matches. CDR3 length: 15 amino acids. The DNA of the CDR3 is TGTGCCAGCAGTTATACCGGGACAGGGGGCGTAGGGCAGTACTTC. It codes for CASSYTGTGGVGQYF.

V usage is TRBV6-2 or TRBV6-3 and J usage is TRBJ2-1, with 10 bases that match TRBD1. The CDR3 length is 13 residues. V gave up 4 bases and J gave up 8 bases; unmatched junction bases: 2. The germline V gene has CDR1 MNHEY and CDR2 SVGEGT. This CDR3 reads CASSWGQGYEQFF. The CDR3 DNA is TGTGCCAGCAGTTGGGGACAGGGGTATGAGCAGTTCTTC.

The gene calls are TRBV27 and TRBJ1-1; no clear D gene. The length of the CDR3 is 12 residues. The V end lost 8 bases, the J end lost 3 bases, and 10 bases lay between the germline ends. Per germline, CDR1 MNHEY and CDR2 SMNVEV (reference sequence). Here the CDR3 reads CASRRADTEAFF. The CDR3 DNA follows: TGTGCCAGCCGTAGAGCGGACACTGAAGCTTTCTTT.

This clonotype was counted only a few times. The gene calls are TRBV7-9 and TRBJ2-7; 7 positions agree with TRBD2. The CDR3 runs 16 residues. Trimming cost V 5 bases and J 2 bases; bases outside gene matches: 12. CDR1 is SEHNR, CDR2 FQNEAQ, per germline (reference sequence). CDR3 region: CASSPYGPAGTYEQYF. The CDR3 DNA reads as TGTGCCAGCAGCCCGTACGGGCCAGCGGGGACCTACGAGCAGTACTTC.

This clonotype was counted many times. The chain is built from TRBV12-3 or TRBV12-4 and TRBJ2-1, with D perhaps matching TRBD2 (5 bases). The CDR3 length is 14 residues. Trimming stripped 7 bases from V and 7 bases from J, with 17 bases between. As DNA, the CDR3 is TGTGCCAGCAAGGTAGCCGGGGTTTGGAATGAGCAGTTCTTC. Translated: CASKVAGVWNEQFF.

This clonotype was recorded many times. The gene calls are TRBV20-1 and TRBJ2-7, with 9 bases matching TRBD2. Germline values: CDR1 DFQATT, CDR2 SNEGSKA (reference sequence). The CDR3 sequence is 15 residues long. Germline trimming cut 0 bases from V and 6 bases from J; bases unmatched to any gene: 9. Here the CDR3 DNA reads TGCAGTGCTAGAGACTCGCGGGAGGGCCGGGGCGAGCAGTACTTC. As protein: CSARDSREGRGEQYF.

Concerning this clonotype: A much larger clone is a single base away; this may be a read error. DNA for the CDR3: TGTGCCAGCAGCTTAGCTAGCGGGATTTTCCACGAGCAGTACTTC. As protein: CASSLASGIFHEQYF. The chain has TRBV7-9 and TRBJ2-7; 8 bases map to TRBD2. The V gene end was trimmed by 0 bases and the J gene end by 5 bases; junction bases not matched to a gene: 6. This CDR3 is 15 amino acids long. Germline V gene lookup returns CDR1 SEHNR and CDR2 FQNEAQ (reference sequence).

This clonotype was seen ten or more times. J is TRBJ1-5 and V is TRBV12-3 or TRBV12-4; D unresolved. The CDR3 has 15 residues. The V and J ends lost 4 bases and 2 bases respectively, with 12 bases between them. CDR3 loop: CASSSRDPGNQPQHF. The CDR3 DNA is TGTGCCAGCAGTTCCCGGGATCCTGGCAATCAGCCCCAGCATTTT.

Many counts were recorded for this clonotype. The chain employs TRBV20-1 and TRBJ1-1; 9 bases agree with TRBD1. The V segment lost 4 bases and the J segment 13 bases; nucleotides outside the gene matches: 7. The CDR3 covers 11 residues. Germline V lookup: CDR1 DFQATT, CDR2 SNEGSKA (reference sequence). CDR3 coding DNA: TGCAGTGCTACAGGGACAGGGAAGGTTTTCTTT. Translation gives CSATGTGKVFF.

The V and J genes are TRBV9 and TRBJ2-7; D unresolved. The length of the CDR3 is 15 residues. V lost 4 bases and J 5 bases, leaving 19 bases between the germline ends. Germline-derived CDR1 and CDR2 are SGDLS and YYNGEE. CDR3 DNA: TGTGCCAGCAGCCAACTCTCTGGGGTGTCCGACGAGCAGTACTTC. It encodes CASSQLSGVSDEQYF.

The rearrangement uses TRBV7-2 and TRBJ2-5; no firm D call. Between the trimmed V and J ends, which lost 8 bases and 5 bases, there was a span of 18 bases. The germline V gene has CDR1 SGHTA and CDR2 FQGNSA. The CDR3 runs to 14 residues. The CDR3 DNA is TGTGCCAGCTCCCCGGCTCGGTCTTCCGAGACCCAGTACTTC. Translating it yields CASSPARSSETQYF.

This clonotype was found a few times. The V gene is TRBV7-9, the J gene TRBJ2-1; 12 nucleotides match TRBD2. Germline values: CDR1 SEHNR, CDR2 FQNEAQ (reference sequence). The CDR3 length is 17 residues. V shed 3 bases, J shed 1 base, and the junction held 4 bases outside the gene matches. In nucleotides, the CDR3 is TGTGCCAGCAGCTTCGGACTAGCGGGAAGGTCCTACAATGAGCAGTTCTTC. This codes for CASSFGLAGRSYNEQFF.

This clonotype was detected ten times or more. This chain links TRBV6-2 or TRBV6-3 with TRBJ2-7, with D uncertain. Germline V gene lookup returns CDR1 MNHEY and CDR2 SVGEGT. The CDR3 consists of 11 residues. Trimming pared 6 bases from V and 2 bases from J, leaving 5 bases between. The CDR3 nucleotides are TGTGCCAGCAGCAATACCTACGAGCAGTACTTC. Its translation: CASSNTYEQYF.

This clonotype has ten or more counts. This chain links TRBV3-1 with TRBJ2-3; D remains ambiguous. Germline V gene data show CDR1 as LGHDT and CDR2 as YNNKEL (reference sequence). The CDR3 contains 15 residues. V lost 1 base to trimming and J lost 2 bases, with 10 bases between them. CDR3 in amino acids: CASSQGVGLTDTQYF. DNA of the CDR3: TGTGCCAGCAGCCAAGGAGTGGGCCTCACAGATACGCAGTATTTT.

The gene calls are TRBV5-1 and TRBJ1-3; the D gene is possibly TRBD1 (6 bases). V gave up 0 bases and J gave up 6 bases, with 10 bases separating them. Germline CDR1 is SGHRS and CDR2 is YFSETQ. The CDR3 sequence is 14 residues long. The DNA of the CDR3 is TGCGCCAGCAGCTTGGGACAGGCGGAAAACACCATATATTTT. Its translation is CASSLGQAENTIYF.

This clonotype was found a few times. The gene calls are TRBV7-9 and TRBJ2-6; no clear D gene. V lost 5 bases to trimming and J lost 1 base, with 18 bases between them. Germline-derived CDR1 and CDR2 are SEHNR and FQNEAQ (reference sequence). The CDR3 consists of 18 residues. CDR3 sequence reads: CASSPGGFIPSGANVLTF. The DNA of the CDR3 is TGTGCCAGCAGCCCCGGCGGTTTCATCCCGTCTGGGGCCAACGTCCTGACTTTC.

This clonotype was observed a few times. The chain links TRBV5-5 to TRBJ2-3; 10 nucleotides agree with TRBD2. The germline V gene has CDR1 SGHKS and CDR2 YYEKEE (reference sequence). Trimming took 5 bases from V and 2 from J; bases not matched to a gene: 11. The CDR3 has 17 amino acids. The CDR3 sequence is CASRIQKGLATTDTQYF. The CDR3 nucleotides are TGTGCCAGCAGGATTCAAAAGGGACTAGCGACCACAGATACGCAGTATTTT.

The table lists this clonotype with a few counts. The chain has TRBV4-3 and TRBJ2-5; the D is unclear. The V gene lost 0 bases and the J gene lost 3 bases, with 8 bases spanning the gap. The germline V gene encodes CDR1 LGHNA and CDR2 YSLEER. This CDR3 has 14 residues. The CDR3 sequence: CASSQDFGEETQYF. CDR3 in DNA: TGCGCCAGCAGCCAAGATTTTGGTGAAGAGACCCAGTACTTC.

This clonotype was counted many times. The chain couples TRBV9 to TRBJ1-4; no firm D call. Germline-derived CDR1 and CDR2 are SGDLS and YYNGEE. The CDR3 has 14 residues. Trimming cost V 2 bases and J 5 bases, with 10 bases left between them. The CDR3 region has the DNA TGTGCCAGCAGCGTCGGGGTCCAAAATGAAAAACTGTTTTTT. It is translated as CASSVGVQNEKLFF.

This clonotype was detected many times. The chain combines TRBV5-1 with TRBJ1-5; D is unclear. Germline loops: CDR1 SGHRS, CDR2 YFSETQ. The length of the CDR3 is 13 residues. V was trimmed by 0 bases and J by 5 bases, leaving 6 bases between them. As DNA, the CDR3 is TGCGCCAGCAGCTTGGACACCGATCAGCCCCAGCATTTT. Translating gives CASSLDTDQPQHF.

This clonotype was counted ten times or more. This rearrangement joins TRBV12-3 or TRBV12-4 to TRBJ1-5; no firm D call. CDR3 length equals 14 residues. The V gene lost 0 bases and the J gene lost 3 bases, with 6 bases spanning the gap. The CDR3 reads CASSLARTNQPQHF. The CDR3 bases are TGTGCCAGCAGTTTAGCCAGGACCAATCAGCCCCAGCATTTT.

The chain combines TRBV7-6 with TRBJ2-2, with D unresolved. CDR1 SGHVS and CDR2 FNYEAQ come from the germline V gene. V lost 3 bases, J lost 0 bases, and 5 bases lay in between. The CDR3 is made up of 14 amino acids. The CDR3 DNA reads as TGTGCCAGCAGCTTGCCTGCGAACACCGGGGAGCTGTTTTTT. Translation: CASSLPANTGELFF.

This clonotype was detected many times. The rearrangement uses TRBV7-3 and TRBJ2-2; D gene ambiguous. The CDR3 has 16 amino acids. Germline V lookup: CDR1 SGHTA, CDR2 FQGTGA. With 5 bases removed from V and 2 bases from J, the gap between germline ends came to 15 bases. The CDR3 reads CASSPLPRVNTGELFF. The DNA of the CDR3 is TGTGCCAGCAGCCCCCTCCCACGGGTCAACACCGGGGAGCTGTTTTTT.

The V and J genes are TRBV4-1 and TRBJ1-1; possible D gene TRBD1, 5 bases. The CDR3 loop spans 15 amino acids. Germline V gives CDR1 MGHRA, CDR2 YSYEKL. Deletions cut 4 bases from V and 1 base from J, with 13 bases between. The CDR3 region has the DNA TGCGCCAGCAGCCCGCCCCTTAGGGGGAACACTGAAGCTTTCTTT. This sequence encodes CASSPPLRGNTEAFF.

This clonotype was recorded at least ten times. The rearrangement joins TRBV7-9 to TRBJ1-3; D gene uncertain. Trimming shortened V by 2 bases and J by 2 bases, and 4 bases separated the two germline ends. The CDR3 is 13 amino acids. Germline V lookup: CDR1 SEHNR, CDR2 FQNEAQ (reference sequence). The CDR3 DNA follows: TGTGCCAGCAGCTTACTGCCTGGAAACACCATATATTTT. It yields the protein CASSLLPGNTIYF.

In regard to this clonotype: A much larger clone differs from this one at a single base, so this may be a read error. The chain uses TRBV25-1 and TRBJ1-2, with D unresolved. The CDR3 is 9 residues long. Germline V gene lookup returns CDR1 MGHDK and CDR2 SYGVNS. V was clipped by 10 bases and J by 8 bases, with 8 bases between them. This CDR3 is CATHYGYTF. In DNA, the CDR3 is TGTGCCACCCATTACGGCTACACCTTC.